This TCR beta chain comes out of a study of human T cells and chemical hapten exposure. Study observations and caveats: After DPC sensitization, TCRs above 1 in 1000 frequency showed no change. The immune response of these alopecia patients might not match healthy individuals'.

Per germline, CDR1 MDHEN and CDR2 SYDVKM. The CDR3 length is 14 residues. The V gene lost 8 bases and the J gene lost 1 base, with 14 bases spanning the gap. Sample time point: patch test 1, 2 weeks after DPC sensitization. Documented treatment: therapeutic diphenylcyclopropenone sensitization with weekly scalp DPC. The total RNA was obtained from whole blood that was not fractionated. Per the authors' pipeline: Per sample, the median was 95,638 TCRs, with values from roughly 25,000 to 750,000. TCRdb analysed the RACE reads with MiXCR anew, one entry per CDR3 protein. These V and J calls originate from TCRdb's pipeline instead of the authors' own analysis. The sample comprises more than 95,000 distinct CDR3 sequences, 9.5% to 13% of which are singletons, and more than 1.3% rests with the top ten. Ten or more counts support this clonotype. The antigen remains undetermined.

This receptor was identified in a woman aged 45-65 years with alopecia areata. Some clones in this sample may be carry-over from other donors' samples. This specimen was whole blood, taken in connection with sensitization to the hapten diphenylcyclopropenone (DPC). This chain joins TRBV28 and TRBJ1-1, with a weak D call TRBD1 (6 bases). The CDR3 bases are TGTGCCAGCTCGACCGGGGGGCCGAACACTGAAGCTTTCTTT. Its protein is CASSTGGPNTEAFF.